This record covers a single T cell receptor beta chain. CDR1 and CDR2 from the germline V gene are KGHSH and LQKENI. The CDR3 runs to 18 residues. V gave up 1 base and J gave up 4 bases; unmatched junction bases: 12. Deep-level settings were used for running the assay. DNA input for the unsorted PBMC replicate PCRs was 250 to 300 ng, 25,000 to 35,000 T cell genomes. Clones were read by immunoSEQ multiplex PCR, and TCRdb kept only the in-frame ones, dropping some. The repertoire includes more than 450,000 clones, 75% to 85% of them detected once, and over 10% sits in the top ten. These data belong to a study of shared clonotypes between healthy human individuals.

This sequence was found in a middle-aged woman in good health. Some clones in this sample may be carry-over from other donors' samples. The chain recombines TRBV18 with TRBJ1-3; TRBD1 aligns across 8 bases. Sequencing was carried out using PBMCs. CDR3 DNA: TGTGCCAGCTCACCACTACCTACGTCCGGGACAGGAGGAAACACCATATATTTT. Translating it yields CASSPLPTSGTGGNTIYF.